This T cell receptor (beta chain) is from a study of vaccination and CD4 T cells after COVID-19. Looking at the study overall: Post-vaccine sampling followed dose two by a median about 72 days (range 14 to 241). Overlapping spike peptides of SARS-CoV-2, HCoV-NL63, HCoV-OC43 and HCoV-229E were used, and cells were stimulated with them.

Treatment indicated: roughly nine-day PBMC culture with coronavirus spike peptide pools or control peptides (ViraFEST assay). Fresh medium (containing IL-2) replaced half the medium on days 3 and 7. A note on this clonotype: Antigen unknown.

V lost 6 bases, J lost 1 base, and 9 bases lay in between. Germline CDR1 is SNHLY and CDR2 is FYNNEI. The CDR3 is 13 residues long. Sequencing of cultured CD4+ T cell DNA used the Oncomine TCR Beta short-read assay. MiXCR, applied by TCRdb to the PCR reads, yields one record per CDR3 protein. Altogether approximately 15,000 distinct CDR3 sequences are present, 43% being singletons, with the ten largest covering roughly 6.1%. This chain uses TRBV2 with TRBJ2-5; the D gene is possibly TRBD1 (6 bases). This TCR came from a human donor who had recovered from COVID-19. The sequencing used CD4+ T cells from blood, cultured in vitro, collected before SARS-CoV-2 vaccination. CDR3 nucleotide sequence: TGTGCCAGCAGGGGGACACTCCAAGAGACCCAGTACTTC. It specifies CASRGTLQETQYF.